The clone carrying this T cell receptor beta chain was picked up a small number of times. The trim removed 3 bases at V and 5 bases at J, leaving 8 bases unmatched. Germline CDR1 reads KGHSH; CDR2 reads LQKENI. The CDR3 contains 15 residues. The data derive from a study of T-cell reconstitution after alpha-beta-depleted transplantation in children. Preparing the TCRbeta library involved the use of unique molecular identifiers. MiXCR, applied by TCRdb to the PCR reads, yields one record per CDR3 protein. The profile covers around 440,000 distinct CDR3 sequences, with 10% appearing a single time and 2% to 2.5% taken by the ten largest.

The receptor's source is a child aged 2-15 years with inherited bone marrow failure, due to receive a stem cell transplant. The sample consisted of PBMCs, taken before TCRalphabeta/CD19-depleted stem cell transplant. This chain uses TRBV18 with TRBJ2-5; 8 positions match TRBD2. CDR3 DNA sequence: TGTGCCAGCTCACCGGAGAGACTAGCGAAGGAGACCCAGTACTTC. Its protein product is CASSPERLAKETQYF.